The entry below gives a single T cell receptor (beta chain) sequence along with its context. This sample is part of a study of T cell changes during pregnancy in multiple sclerosis. V shed 3 bases and J shed 8 bases, with 12 bases lying between them. CDR1 and CDR2 from the germline V gene are SGHNT and YYREEE (reference sequence). This CDR3 contains 13 residues. TCRdb's table, derived via immunoSEQ multiplex PCR, lists solely in-frame clones and lacks some. The sample carries around 130,000 clones, less than 97% recorded once. The material was peripheral blood, obtained after pregnancy. This clonotype originated in a female donor with multiple sclerosis, enrolled in a pregnancy study. V is TRBV5-4 and J is TRBJ2-1, with D possibly matching TRBD2 (6 bases). CDR3 sequence (DNA): TGTGCCAGCAGCTCCGCGGGACGCTATGAGCAGTTCTTC. The encoded protein is CASSSAGRYEQFF.